These T cell receptor beta chains were read from a single sample in a study of blood T cell repertoires in COVID-19. The data were produced by immunoSEQ multiplex PCR, yet TCRdb's version contains in-frame clones alone and is incomplete. Here the sample spans roughly 92,000 clones, roughly 84% being singletons. Sequences were obtained from peripheral blood. All receptors come from a woman aged 80 or older with acute or convalescent COVID-19. CDR3s leave out the opening cysteine and the closing phenylalanine or tryptophan.

v_gene	j_gene	CDR3aa
TRBV15	TRBJ1-1	ATSRDGDGGRAEAF
TRBV18	TRBJ2-7	ASSPGTYRGDEQY
TRBV20-1	TRBJ1-1	SASAGYTEAF
TRBV5-1	TRBJ2-1	ASSLGTDNEQF
TRBV19	TRBJ1-4	ASSSQQQGINEKLF
TRBV4-2	TRBJ1-2	ASSQQVTETYGYT
TRBV5-1	TRBJ1-2	ASSLGDRKNYGYT
TRBV10-3	TRBJ1-1	AISETTGSEAF
TRBV28	TRBJ2-3	ASSSVDRGTTDTQY
TRBV12-3/TRBV12-4	TRBJ1-2	ASSLDSYGYT
TRBV5-6	TRBJ1-5	ASSQVGDRGSNQPQH
TRBV7-3	TRBJ2-2	ASSSNPGQGPTGELF
TRBV5-8	TRBJ2-3	ASSLDRSGRTQY
TRBV2	TRBJ1-2	ASSETREGYGYT
TRBV6-6	TRBJ2-3	ASSLIRTSGTSTDTQY
TRBV7-9	TRBJ1-3	ASSSAGRLISGNTIY
TRBV20-1	TRBJ2-5	SAPVRETQY
TRBV11-3	TRBJ2-1	ASSLQGGSYNEQF
TRBV6-5	TRBJ1-1	ASTRDRNTEAF
TRBV6-2/TRBV6-3	TRBJ1-5	ASSYSSGQLNQPQH
TRBV5-1	TRBJ2-1	ASSLGQANEQF
TRBV2	TRBJ1-1	ASSEEWEVGAF
TRBV7-2	TRBJ2-7	ASSSRTGSEQY
TRBV7-8	TRBJ2-3	ASSPPGDTQY
TRBV10-3	TRBJ1-1	AISGQTENTEAF
TRBV6-5	TRBJ1-5	ASRKTGDQPQH
TRBV5-4	TRBJ1-1	ASSLGGDNTEAF
TRBV30	TRBJ2-1	AWSAFHLAGGGDRVNEQF
TRBV5-1	TRBJ2-5	ASSLGGQETQY
TRBV3-1/TRBV3-2	TRBJ2-7	ASSPPGLAGVEQY
TRBV6-5	TRBJ2-5	ASSYSLGTSGGPQY
TRBV6-2/TRBV6-3	TRBJ2-3	ASSWRQGAPDTQY
TRBV3-1/TRBV3-2	TRBJ2-7	ASSPRGQGGRNEQY
TRBV12-3/TRBV12-4	TRBJ1-1	ASKLRGLLEAF
TRBV4-2	TRBJ1-5	ASSQDGFLTGQPQH
TRBV5-1	TRBJ2-1	ASSLAGQVPFSYNEQF
TRBV18	TRBJ2-7	ASSRTGYYEQY
TRBV7-3	TRBJ1-1	ASSFQGNTEAF
TRBV7-3	TRBJ1-6	ASSLTGGSSPLH
TRBV11-2	TRBJ2-7	ASSQSGRRASGVSYEQY
TRBV11-1	TRBJ1-1	ASSRTGAVVEAF
TRBV11-2	TRBJ2-7	ASSLSGRWAYEQY
TRBV6-5	TRBJ1-1	ASNPSGGTEAF
TRBV19	TRBJ1-5	ASTGAWGNQPQH
TRBV6-2/TRBV6-3	TRBJ2-5	ASSYAGTGVGETQY
TRBV20-1	TRBJ2-1	SASAGGLDNEQF
TRBV6-5	TRBJ1-1	ASSPGLTEAF
TRBV19	TRBJ1-5	ASSIGRNQPQH
TRBV14	TRBJ2-5	ASSHDFQETQY
TRBV2	TRBJ1-1	ASSVGVPEAF
TRBV5-1	TRBJ2-7	ASSFSQGSSYEQY
TRBV7-8	TRBJ1-1	ASSLREGYTEAF
TRBV18	TRBJ2-5	ASSSSRDSVETQY
TRBV5-6	TRBJ2-3	ASSTRFPGQGGIADTQY
TRBV10-3	TRBJ1-3	AISADAGFSGNTIY